This T cell receptor (beta chain) was sequenced in a study of blood T cell repertoires in COVID-19. Study-wide context: Whether acute or convalescent, the COVID-19 samples came from the United States, Italy and Spain. T cells, B-cell-depleted T cells, or PBMCs provided the cDNA or gDNA that served as material.

Categorization into cohorts depended on clinical history that participants reported. Study processing details: Estimated nucleated cell counts came from reference gene primer amplification. Generated by immunoSEQ multiplex PCR, the TCRdb table keeps only in-frame clones and is missing some. That table gives V, J and clone size, and the DNA gave D and trimming. Of about 200,000 clones listed, more than 70% are singletons. CDR3 length equals 14 residues. The V gene's germline CDR1 is MDHEN and CDR2 SYDVKM. After removal of 5 bases from V and 2 bases from J, the junction contained 5 bases not matched to a gene.

The sequence was obtained from a man in his forties with acute COVID-19. The sample was PBMCs or T cells enriched from blood (not recorded which). The chain is built from TRBV28 and TRBJ2-7; 8 bases align to TRBD2. CDR3 nucleotide sequence: TGTGCCAGCAGTAGATTAGCGGGAACCTACGAGCAGTACTTC. Translated, it gives CASSRLAGTYEQYF.